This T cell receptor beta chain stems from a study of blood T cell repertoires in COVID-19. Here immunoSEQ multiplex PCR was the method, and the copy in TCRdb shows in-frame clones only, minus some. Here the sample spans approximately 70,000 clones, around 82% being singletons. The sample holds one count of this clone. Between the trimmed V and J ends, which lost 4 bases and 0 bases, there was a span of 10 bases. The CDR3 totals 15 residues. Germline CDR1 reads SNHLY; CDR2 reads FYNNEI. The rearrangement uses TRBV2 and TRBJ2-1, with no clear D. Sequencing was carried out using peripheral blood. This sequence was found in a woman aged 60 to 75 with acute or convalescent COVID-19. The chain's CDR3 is CASSAVPGSYNEQFF. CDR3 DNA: TGTGCCAGCAGTGCGGTGCCAGGCTCCTACAATGAGCAGTTCTTC.